This is a list of T cell receptor beta chains from one sample in a study of T-cell memory formation after mild COVID-19. TCRdb itself ran the 5' RACE reads through MiXCR, one entry per CDR3 protein. The sample holds around 500,000 distinct CDR3 sequences, approximately 18% seen once. Sequencing was carried out using PBMCs or a T cell subset sorted from them (not recorded which). All receptors derive from an adult woman who had mild COVID-19 (a few samples of this study predate the infection). Cell type and time point are not known. Each CDR3 is given with its conserved first and last residue. A D gene is named only where the DNA matches it firmly. Clone size appears in some rows only: once, few, many, or a class for an expanded clone.

cdr3_aa,cdr3_nt,clone_size,v_call,j_call,d_call
CASSKAGTENTEAFF,TGTGCCAGCAGTAAAGCCGGGACGGAAAACACTGAAGCTTTCTTT,-,TRBV27,TRBJ1-1,-
CSVVPLGVHEQYF,TGCAGCGTTGTCCCTTTAGGCGTACACGAGCAGTACTTC,many,TRBV29-1,TRBJ2-7,-
CATSAGANVLTF,TGTGCCACCAGTGCTGGGGCCAACGTCCTGACTTTC,-,TRBV24-1,TRBJ2-6,-
CASSPTLGVDTQYF,TGTGCCAGCAGCCCCACCCTGGGTGTCGATACGCAGTATTTT,many,TRBV12-3/TRBV12-4,TRBJ2-3,-
CASSLGLPRFNEQFF,TGCGCCAGCAGCTTGGGGCTACCTAGATTCAATGAGCAGTTCTTC,few,TRBV5-1,TRBJ2-1,-
CASSLSWRTSRSTDTQYF,TGTGCCAGCAGCTTGTCTTGGCGCACGAGCCGTTCCACAGATACGCAGTATTTT,-,TRBV5-6,TRBJ2-3,-
CASSPMGLAVNEQFF,TGCGCCAGCAGCCCGATGGGACTAGCGGTGAATGAGCAGTTCTTC,many,TRBV5-1,TRBJ2-1,TRBD2
CASSLGGEDTQYF,TGTGCCAGCAGCCTAGGAGGGGAAGATACGCAGTATTTT,few,TRBV7-9,TRBJ2-3,-
CASSIVVPTGRRELFF,TGTGCCAGTAGTATAGTGGTCCCGACGGGCCGTAGGGAGCTGTTTTTT,-,TRBV19,TRBJ2-2,-
CAISDPSAPYEQYF,TGTGCCATCAGTGATCCGTCAGCCCCCTACGAGCAGTACTTC,-,TRBV10-3,TRBJ2-7,-
CASSRGTPIYNEQFF,TGCGCCAGCAGCCGTGGGACTCCGATTTACAATGAGCAGTTCTTC,few,TRBV4-1,TRBJ2-1,-
CAGSPAGGLEQYF,TGTGCCGGCAGCCCAGCGGGGGGGCTTGAGCAGTACTTC,-,TRBV7-9,TRBJ2-7,TRBD2
CSAGLDSRSQPQHF,TGCAGTGCTGGACTGGACAGCCGTAGTCAGCCCCAGCATTTT,-,TRBV20-1,TRBJ1-5,-
CASSLGLAGGRTYNEQFF,TGTGCCAGCAGCTTAGGGCTAGCGGGAGGACGAACCTACAATGAGCAGTTCTTC,few,TRBV11-3,TRBJ2-1,TRBD2
CASSRGQGAGEQFF,TGTGCCAGCAGCCGCGGACAGGGGGCAGGGGAGCAGTTCTTC,-,TRBV7-2,TRBJ2-1,TRBD1
CASSLDAGRVFF,TGTGCCAGCAGCTTAGATGCTGGCAGGGTGTTTTTT,few,TRBV11-2,TRBJ2-2,-
CASSESGDNRKLFF,TGTGCCAGCAGTGAATCCGGAGACAACCGAAAACTGTTTTTT,few,TRBV25-1,TRBJ1-4,-
CASSYWTGTNTGELFF,TGCGCCAGCAGCTACTGGACAGGGACGAACACCGGGGAGCTGTTTTTT,-,TRBV5-1,TRBJ2-2,TRBD1
CASSQRSGGNTIYF,TGTGCCAGCAGCCAAAGGTCCGGCGGAAACACCATATATTTT,-,TRBV7-9,TRBJ1-3,-
CSPRDRRFYEQYF,TGCAGTCCCCGGGACAGGAGGTTCTACGAGCAGTACTTC,-,TRBV20-1,TRBJ2-7,TRBD1
CASSLPGGSYNEQFF,TGTGCCAGCAGCTTGCCAGGGGGCTCCTACAATGAGCAGTTCTTC,-,TRBV5-6,TRBJ2-1,TRBD1
CSVGLIVGVNTEAFF,TGCAGCGTTGGCCTAATAGTCGGAGTGAACACTGAAGCTTTCTTT,-,TRBV29-1,TRBJ1-1,-
CATVTGGGETQYF,TGTGCCACCGTAACCGGAGGAGGAGAGACCCAGTACTTC,few,TRBV6-5,TRBJ2-5,-
CASSGAWEGAWDEQFF,TGCGCCAGCAGCGGTGCCTGGGAGGGAGCTTGGGATGAGCAGTTCTTC,-,TRBV5-1,TRBJ2-1,TRBD2
CASREQDANYGYTF,TGTGCCAGCAGAGAACAGGATGCTAACTATGGCTACACCTTC,few,TRBV12-3/TRBV12-4,TRBJ1-2,-
CALKGTSGADAKNIQYF,TGTGCCCTGAAAGGGACTAGCGGAGCGGACGCCAAAAACATTCAGTACTTC,-,TRBV14,TRBJ2-4,TRBD2
CASRLRGGTGNTIYF,TGTGCCAGCAGACTCCGAGGGGGGACTGGAAACACCATATATTTT,many,TRBV12-3/TRBV12-4,TRBJ1-3,-
CSARAPTAYEQYF,TGCAGTGCTAGAGCCCCGACAGCCTACGAGCAGTACTTC,-,TRBV20-1,TRBJ2-7,-
CASSYNNSPLHF,TGTGCCAGCAGCTATAATAATTCACCCCTCCACTTT,-,TRBV14,TRBJ1-6,-
CASSLSTLDRAGYTF,TGTGCCAGCAGCTTATCAACTCTCGACAGGGCTGGCTACACCTTC,few,TRBV7-3,TRBJ1-2,TRBD1
CASNPRRGGIPDTQYF,TGTGCCAGCAATCCAAGAAGGGGGGGCATCCCAGATACGCAGTATTTT,-,TRBV6-1,TRBJ2-3,-
CASMGSPTRGRETQYF,TGTGCCAGCATGGGGTCCCCTACGAGGGGGCGGGAGACCCAGTACTTC,many,TRBV12-3/TRBV12-4,TRBJ2-5,TRBD1
CASSPRSVGSSTDTQYF,TGTGCCAGCAGCCCCCGGTCCGTGGGGTCTTCTACAGATACGCAGTATTTT,-,TRBV9,TRBJ2-3,-
CASSYASGPVYEQYF,TGTGCCAGCAGTTACGCTAGCGGGCCGGTCTACGAGCAGTACTTC,-,TRBV6-2/TRBV6-3,TRBJ2-7,TRBD2
CASSPRQVAGYTF,TGTGCCAGCAGTCCTAGACAGGTGGCTGGCTACACCTTC,few,TRBV12-3/TRBV12-4,TRBJ1-2,-
CASSFQQGGVTEAFF,TGTGCCAGCAGCTTTCAACAGGGCGGCGTCACTGAAGCTTTCTTT,few,TRBV11-2,TRBJ1-1,-
CASSSDRGQVAEQYF,TGTGCCAGCAGTTCGGACCGGGGTCAGGTGGCCGAGCAGTACTTC,many,TRBV7-9,TRBJ2-7,-
CSAVRGGDEQYF,TGCAGCGCCGTACGGGGGGGCGACGAGCAGTACTTC,-,TRBV29-1,TRBJ2-7,TRBD2
CSVTGYTF,TGCAGCGTTACCGGCTACACCTTC,-,TRBV29-1,TRBJ1-2,-
CASSQGTSGGLYEQFF,TGCGCCAGCAGCCAAGGGACTAGCGGGGGGCTCTATGAGCAGTTCTTC,many,TRBV5-1,TRBJ2-1,TRBD2
CASSPRTGLNEQYF,TGTGCCAGCAGCCCAAGGACAGGGCTCAACGAGCAGTACTTC,-,TRBV9,TRBJ2-7,TRBD1
CASSSSSGVYNEQFF,TGTGCCAGCAGCTCGTCTAGCGGGGTGTACAATGAGCAGTTCTTC,-,TRBV5-8,TRBJ2-1,TRBD2
CASSLWRERTDTQYF,TGTGCCAGCAGCTTATGGAGGGAGCGCACAGATACGCAGTATTTT,-,TRBV7-9,TRBJ2-3,-